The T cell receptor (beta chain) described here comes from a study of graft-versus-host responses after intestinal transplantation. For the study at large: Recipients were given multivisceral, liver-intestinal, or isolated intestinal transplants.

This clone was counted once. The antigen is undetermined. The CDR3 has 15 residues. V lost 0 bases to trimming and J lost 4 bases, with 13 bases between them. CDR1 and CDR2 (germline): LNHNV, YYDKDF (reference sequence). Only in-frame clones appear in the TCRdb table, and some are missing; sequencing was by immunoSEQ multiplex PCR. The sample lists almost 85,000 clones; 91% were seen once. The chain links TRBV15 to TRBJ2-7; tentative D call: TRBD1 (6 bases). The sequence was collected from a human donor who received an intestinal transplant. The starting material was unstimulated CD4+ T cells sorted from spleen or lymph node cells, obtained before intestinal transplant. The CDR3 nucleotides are TGTGCCACCAGCAGAGATCTGGGCAGGGGTTACGAGCAGTACTTC. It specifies CATSRDLGRGYEQYF.